These T cell receptor beta chains were read from a single sample in a study of blood T cell repertoires in COVID-19. TCRdb's table, derived via immunoSEQ multiplex PCR, lists solely in-frame clones and lacks some. The top ten hold 2.9% of the sample, which has about 100,000 clones, roughly 88% seen once. The sequencing sample was made of peripheral blood. The receptors shown here come from an elderly woman with acute or convalescent COVID-19. The CDR3 runs from the conserved cysteine through the conserved F or W. The order of the fields is V gene, J gene, clone size, D gene, CDR3 DNA, CDR3 protein. D genes are given only for firm matches. Not all rows give a size; the values are once, few, many and, for expanded clones, a class.

v_gene: TRBV7-8; j_gene: TRBJ1-2; abundance: once; d_gene: TRBD1; CDR3nt: TGTGCCAGCAGCCCAACCCCGGACAGGGAACGTGGCTACACCTTC; CDR3aa: CASSPTPDRERGYTF
v_gene: TRBV2; j_gene: TRBJ2-1; abundance: -; d_gene: TRBD2; CDR3nt: TGTGCCAGCAGGGAGATTATGCTAGCGGGGAACAATGAGCAGTTCTTC; CDR3aa: CASREIMLAGNNEQFF
v_gene: TRBV27; j_gene: TRBJ2-1; abundance: -; d_gene: TRBD1; CDR3nt: TGTGCCAGCAGTTTTGTGGCAGGGGGCCTGAACAATGAGCAGTTCTTC; CDR3aa: CASSFVAGGLNNEQFF
v_gene: TRBV6-5; j_gene: TRBJ2-7; abundance: -; d_gene: TRBD2; CDR3nt: TGTGCCAGCAGTTTTGAGGGACTAGTATCCGAGCAGTACTTC; CDR3aa: CASSFEGLVSEQYF
v_gene: TRBV7-2; j_gene: TRBJ2-1; abundance: -; d_gene: -; CDR3nt: TGTGCCAGCAGCTTGGAGGGTGGATCTAATAATGAGCAGTTCTTC; CDR3aa: CASSLEGGSNNEQFF
v_gene: TRBV21-1; j_gene: TRBJ2-3; abundance: -; d_gene: -; CDR3nt: TGTGCCAGCAGCAAAGCCCCCGGGGGACAACAGGGGGGGGCAGATACGCAGTATTTT; CDR3aa: CASSKAPGGQQGGADTQYF
v_gene: TRBV28; j_gene: TRBJ2-3; abundance: -; d_gene: TRBD2; CDR3nt: TGTGCCAGCAGTTCTCCGGGACTAGCTGGCACAGATACGCAGTATTTT; CDR3aa: CASSSPGLAGTDTQYF
v_gene: TRBV14; j_gene: TRBJ1-2; abundance: -; d_gene: TRBD1; CDR3nt: TGTGCCAGCAGCCAAGATCGGGGGACAGGGGGCGGCTACACCTTC; CDR3aa: CASSQDRGTGGGYTF
v_gene: TRBV6-5; j_gene: TRBJ1-2; abundance: -; d_gene: -; CDR3nt: TGTGCCAGCAGAAAAACGACAGATGGCTACACCTTC; CDR3aa: CASRKTTDGYTF
v_gene: TRBV28; j_gene: TRBJ2-7; abundance: -; d_gene: -; CDR3nt: TGTGCCAGCAGTACTCTCTACGAGCAGTACTTC; CDR3aa: CASSTLYEQYF
v_gene: TRBV20-1; j_gene: TRBJ1-5; abundance: -; d_gene: -; CDR3nt: TGCAGTGCTAGTAGGGACAACAATCAGCCCCAGCATTTT; CDR3aa: CSASRDNNQPQHF
v_gene: TRBV10-3; j_gene: TRBJ2-5; abundance: -; d_gene: -; CDR3nt: TGTGCCATCAGTGGTATTGGAGGGACAGAGACCCAGTACTTC; CDR3aa: CAISGIGGTETQYF
v_gene: TRBV29-1; j_gene: TRBJ1-2; abundance: -; d_gene: -; CDR3nt: TGCAGCGTTCTGACAGATAACTATGGCTACACCTTC; CDR3aa: CSVLTDNYGYTF
v_gene: TRBV21-1; j_gene: TRBJ2-3; abundance: -; d_gene: -; CDR3nt: TGTGCCAGCAGCCTTCCGGGACTAGCGGAGTGCTCTAGCACAGATACGCAGTATTTT; CDR3aa: CASSLPGLAECSSTDTQYF
v_gene: TRBV19; j_gene: TRBJ1-2; abundance: -; d_gene: -; CDR3nt: TGTGCCAGTAGTATCGTTGGAGGGAGAGGCTACACCTTC; CDR3aa: CASSIVGGRGYTF